The 18 T cell receptor beta chains given below trace back to one sample, sequenced in a study of tumor-infiltrating lymphocytes in primary liver carcinoma. For each extraction, RNA and DNA were obtained together from 20-30 mg of unsorted bulk tissue. TCR beta cDNA was reverse-transcribed from about 500 ng of total RNA. The reaction used a constant-region primer and ProtoScript II reverse transcriptase. Nested multiplex PCR, run for three rounds with slightly modified ARM-PCR, yielded TCR beta libraries. The first two PCR rounds used TRBV1-TRBV30 primers with a Cbeta primer, 9 to 11 cycles each. TCRdb independently ran MiXCR on the multiplex PCR reads; one entry per CDR3 protein. The data contain around 190,000 distinct CDR3 sequences, just under 85% of them singletons. The sample comprised tumor tissue from primary liver carcinoma. All receptors derive from a man aged 40-55 years with primary liver carcinoma and hepatitis B virus infection.

The CDR3, as DNA: TGTGCCAGCAGCTCTCCCTCTACTAGCGGGAGTCGAAATGAGCAGTACTTC. Protein sequence: CASSSPSTSGSRNEQYF. This rearrangement joins TRBV11-1 to TRBJ2-1; 11 positions match TRBD2. The closer fit of TRBJ2-7 to the DNA end suggests the J call may be wrong. Germline CDR1 SGHAT, CDR2 FQDESV (reference sequence). The CDR3 length is 17 residues.

This clonotype has only one observation. The CDR3 ends on some other residue instead of the conserved phenylalanine or tryptophan, so this is likely a read error. V gene TRBV11-2 combines with J gene TRBJ1-5; a possible D gene is TRBD1 (5 bases). Germline V gene sequence: CDR1 SGHAT, CDR2 FQNNGV. The CDR3 runs 17 residues. Written as DNA, the CDR3 is TGTGCCAGCAGCTTAGTAGGGGTAACAGGTAGCAATCAGTCCCAGCATTCT. Residues: CASSLVGVTGSNQSQHS.

This clonotype was counted once. A much larger clone differs by one base, so this may be a read error. The chain has TRBV7-9 and TRBJ2-1; 10 positions match TRBD2. V dropped 3 bases and J dropped 6; count of bases not matched to a gene: 11. The CDR3 loop spans 17 amino acids. Germline V gene sequence: CDR1 SEHNR, CDR2 FQNEAQ (reference sequence). The CDR3 loop is CASSFKGAGGYCNEQFF. The DNA for the CDR3 is TGTGCCAGCAGCTTTAAGGGAGCGGGAGGGTACTGCAATGAGCAGTTCTTC. Together with reference TRBV7-9 and TRBJ2-1, the CDR3 gives the full variable domain: DTGVSQNPRHKITKRGQNVTFRCDPISEHNRLYWYRQTLGQGPEFLTYFQNEAQLEKSRLLSDRFSAERPKGSFSTLEIQRTEQGDSAMYLCASSFKGAGGYCNEQFFGPGTRLTVL.

Points on this clonotype: This CDR3 fails to terminate in the conserved phenylalanine or tryptophan, so it likely reflects a read error. The DNA is omitted, as the CDR3 cannot be located on it reliably, and the CDR3 follows TCRdb's listing. V is TRBV4-2 and J is TRBJ2-1. The CDR3 sequence runs 15 residues, both termini included. Germline assignment: CDR1 LGHNA and CDR2 YNFKEQ. The CDR3 protein is CASSHVSFSGNELFL.

Regarding this clonotype: One junction end disagrees with the germline gene, perhaps due to a read error. The V and J genes are TRBV7-3 and TRBJ2-5; D remains unclear. Germline CDR1 and CDR2: SGHTA and FQGTGA. The CDR3 is made up of 13 amino acids. The CDR3 DNA is TGTGCCAGTAGCTTAAACCAAATTGGGATCCAGTACTTC. This codes for CASSLNQIGIQYF.

In the case of this clonotype: The junction departs from germline at one end; a sequencing error may be responsible. The rearrangement links TRBV6-5 to TRBJ1-3; TRBD1 is a possible D gene (6 bases). CDR3 length: 18 residues. From germline, CDR1 is MNHEY and CDR2 SVGAGI. The CDR3 DNA sequence: TGTCCCAGCAGTCACGGTCCGAGAACAGGGATCGCTGGAAACACCATATATTTT. Protein: CPSSHGPRTGIAGNTIYF.

This clonotype was recorded once. The chain employs TRBV6-2 or TRBV6-3 and TRBJ2-7; tentatively, D is TRBD1 (6 bases). Gene TRBJ2-1 matches the end of the DNA better, so the J call may be wrong. The CDR3 spans 14 residues. Germline CDR1 is MNHEY and CDR2 is SVGEGT. CDR3 DNA sequence: TGTGCCAGCATCCTCCGGGACACGGCCCACGAGCAGTTCTTC. It is translated as CASILRDTAHEQFF.

Turning to this clonotype: A much more abundant neighbour one base away suggests this may be a read error. This chain joins TRBV5-1 and TRBJ2-5; D is ambiguous. The CDR3 has 13 amino acids. The V gene's germline CDR1 is SGHRS and CDR2 YFSETQ. As DNA, the CDR3 is TGCCCCAGCAGCTTGGCCTCCCTGGAGACCCAGTACTTC. Its translation is CPSSLASLETQYF. Complete variable domain (other parts from reference TRBV5-1 and TRBJ2-5): KAGVTQTPRYLIKTRGQQVTLSCSPISGHRSVSWYQQTPGQGLQFLFEYFSETQRNKGNFPGRFSGRQFSNSRSEMNVSTLELGDSALYLCPSSLASLETQYFGPGTRLLVL.

This clonotype was seen more than once but under ten times. A read error may explain this, as a much larger clone is one base away. J is TRBJ1-3 and V is TRBV29-1; D is uncertain. Deletions cut 5 bases from V and 3 bases from J, with 17 bases between. Germline V gene lookup returns CDR1 SQVTM and CDR2 ANQGSEA. The length of the CDR3 is 15 residues. The DNA of the CDR3 is TGCAGCGTTAATACGGGCTCTTCGGGTGGAAACACCATATATTTT. Amino acid sequence: CSVNTGSSGGNTIYF.

A note on this clonotype: The junction departs from the called germline gene at one end, perhaps through a read error. The chain employs TRBV11-1 and TRBJ2-1; tentative D call: TRBD2 (5 bases). Germline CDR1 and CDR2: SGHAT and FQDESV (reference sequence). The CDR3 runs 17 residues. CDR3: CASSSNGMSRLYNEQCF. In DNA form, the CDR3 reads TGTGCCAGCAGCTCAAACGGGATGAGCAGATTGTATAATGAGCAGTGCTTC.

With respect to this clonotype: The germline gene is not matched at one end of the junction; a read error may be the cause. The chain recombines TRBV4-2 with TRBJ1-3; 7 nucleotides match TRBD1. Germline loops: CDR1 LGHNA, CDR2 YNFKEQ. The CDR3 totals 21 residues. DNA of the CDR3: TGCGCCAGCAGCCAAGAAGGCTTGACAGGGTGCCGTATTTCCTCTGGAAACACCATATATTTT. It codes for CASSQEGLTGCRISSGNTIYF.

Of note for this clonotype: A much larger clone is a single base away; this may be a read error. DNA of the CDR3: TGTGCCAGCAGGTACCTAGAGGGAGGGACCTACGAGCAGTACTTC. Amino acids: CASRYLEGGTYEQYF. V is TRBV28 and J is TRBJ2-7; 7 positions agree with TRBD2. The CDR3 spans 15 residues. From germline, CDR1 is MDHEN and CDR2 SYDVKM. Trimming took 6 bases from V and 2 from J; bases not matched to a gene: 10.

CDR3 sequence (DNA): TGTGCCAGCAGCTTCTCCTTCGGGGGCCTAGGGGGAGATACGCAGTATTTT. This codes for CASSFSFGGLGGDTQYF. V is TRBV11-3 and J is TRBJ2-3; D may match TRBD1 or TRBD2 (6 bases each). The CDR3 is 17 amino acids. V dropped 3 bases and J dropped 5 bases, with 21 bases sitting between them. The germline V gene has CDR1 SGHNT and CDR2 YENEEA.

The chain joins TRBV29-1 to TRBJ2-1; D perhaps matches TRBD1 (6 bases). Germline CDR1 and CDR2: SQVTM and ANQGSEA. The CDR3 loop spans 15 amino acids. Deletions cut 8 bases from V and 0 bases from J, with 17 bases between. The CDR3 DNA reads TGCAGCTCCACATGGACACAGGGCTCCTACAATGAGCAGTTCTTC. Translation: CSSTWTQGSYNEQFF.

This sequence joins TRBV6-5 and TRBJ1-2, with TRBD1 identical over 9 bases. Germline V lookup: CDR1 MNHEY, CDR2 SVGAGI. V was clipped by 0 bases and J by 9 bases; unmatched bases: 11. The CDR3 length is 16 residues. The CDR3 region has the DNA TGTGCCAGCAGTTACTCGGGGACAGGGTCCAATTATTGCTACACCTTC. It encodes CASSYSGTGSNYCYTF.

CDR3 nucleotides: TGCGCCAGCAGCTTGGATAGGGTGGACCGCGGCTACACCTTC. This gives the protein CASSLDRVDRGYTF. The chain combines TRBV5-1 with TRBJ1-2, with no clear D. V was cut by 0 bases and J by 8 bases, with 14 bases left in between. Per germline, CDR1 SGHRS and CDR2 YFSETQ. The CDR3 length is 14 residues. Full variable domain (missing parts from reference TRBV5-1 and TRBJ1-2): KAGVTQTPRYLIKTRGQQVTLSCSPISGHRSVSWYQQTPGQGLQFLFEYFSETQRNKGNFPGRFSGRQFSNSRSEMNVSTLELGDSALYLCASSLDRVDRGYTFGSGTRLTVV.

To note about this clonotype: At one end the junction does not follow the germline gene, possibly because of a read error. The chain is built from TRBV28 and TRBJ1-2, with D unresolved. This CDR3 spans 14 amino acids. CDR1 MDHEN and CDR2 SYDVKM come from the germline V gene. CDR3 residues: CANSLSGFESDYTF. The CDR3 DNA reads as TGTGCCAACAGTTTAAGCGGGTTTGAGAGTGACTACACCTTC.

Turning to this clonotype: Compared with germline, one end of the junction differs, possibly owing to a read error. The chain has TRBV12-3 or TRBV12-4 and TRBJ1-5, with D perhaps TRBD1 (5 bases). The length of the CDR3 is 15 residues. DNA of the CDR3: TGTGCCAGTAGTTTAGTCCAGGGTCCTAATCAGTCCCAGCATTTT. This encodes CASSLVQGPNQSQHF.